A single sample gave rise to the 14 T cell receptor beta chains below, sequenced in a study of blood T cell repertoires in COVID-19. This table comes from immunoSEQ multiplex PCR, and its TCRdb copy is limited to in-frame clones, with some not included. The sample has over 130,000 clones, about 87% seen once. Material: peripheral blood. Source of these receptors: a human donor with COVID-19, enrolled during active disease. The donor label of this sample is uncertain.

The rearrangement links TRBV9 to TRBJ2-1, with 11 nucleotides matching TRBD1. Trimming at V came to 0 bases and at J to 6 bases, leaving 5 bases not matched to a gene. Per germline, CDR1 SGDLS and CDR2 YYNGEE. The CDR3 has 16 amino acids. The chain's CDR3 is CASSVDPGQGVNEQFF. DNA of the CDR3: TGTGCCAGCAGCGTAGACCCGGGACAGGGGGTCAATGAGCAGTTCTTC.

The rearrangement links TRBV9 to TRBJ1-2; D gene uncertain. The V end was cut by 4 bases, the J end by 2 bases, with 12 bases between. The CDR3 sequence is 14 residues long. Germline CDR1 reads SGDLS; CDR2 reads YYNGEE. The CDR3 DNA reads TGTGCCAGCAGCCCCTCCACCGGGAACTATGGCTACACCTTC. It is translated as CASSPSTGNYGYTF.

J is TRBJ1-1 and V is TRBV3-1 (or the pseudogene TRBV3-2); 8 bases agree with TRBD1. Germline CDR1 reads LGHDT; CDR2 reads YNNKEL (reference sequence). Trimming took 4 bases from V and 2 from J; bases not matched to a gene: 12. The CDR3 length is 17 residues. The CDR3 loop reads CASSPRGAGGKNTEAFF. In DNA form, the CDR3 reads TGTGCCAGCAGCCCCCGGGGGGCAGGGGGCAAAAACACTGAAGCTTTCTTT.

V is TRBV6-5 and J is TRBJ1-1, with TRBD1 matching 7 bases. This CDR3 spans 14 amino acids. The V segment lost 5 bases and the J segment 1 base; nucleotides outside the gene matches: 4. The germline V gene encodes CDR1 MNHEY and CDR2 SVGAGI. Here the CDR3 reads CASSRGRGNTEAFF. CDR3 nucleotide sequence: TGTGCCAGCAGTAGGGGGCGGGGGAACACTGAAGCTTTCTTT.

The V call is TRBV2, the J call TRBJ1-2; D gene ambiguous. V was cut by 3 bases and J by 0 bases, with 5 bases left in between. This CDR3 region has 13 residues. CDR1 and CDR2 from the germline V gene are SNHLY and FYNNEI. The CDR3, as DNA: TGTGCCAGCAGTGAGGGAGCTAACTATGGCTACACCTTC. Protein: CASSEGANYGYTF.

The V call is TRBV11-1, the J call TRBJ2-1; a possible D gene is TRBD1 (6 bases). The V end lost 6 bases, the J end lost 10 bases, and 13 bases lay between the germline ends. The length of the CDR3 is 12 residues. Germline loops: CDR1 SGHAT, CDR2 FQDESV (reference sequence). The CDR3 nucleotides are TGTGCCAGCAGTCAACAGGGTTACGAGCAGTTCTTC. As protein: CASSQQGYEQFF.

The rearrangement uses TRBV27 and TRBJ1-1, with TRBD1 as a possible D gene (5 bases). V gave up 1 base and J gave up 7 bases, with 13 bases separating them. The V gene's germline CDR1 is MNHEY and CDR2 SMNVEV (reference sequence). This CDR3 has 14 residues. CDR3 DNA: TGTGCCAGCAGTTTATGGGGGAGGCAAAATGAAGCTTTCTTT. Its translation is CASSLWGRQNEAFF.

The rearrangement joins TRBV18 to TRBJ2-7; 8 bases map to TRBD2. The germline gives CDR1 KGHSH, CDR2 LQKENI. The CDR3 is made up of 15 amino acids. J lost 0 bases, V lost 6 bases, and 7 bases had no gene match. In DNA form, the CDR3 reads TGTGCCAGCTCCCGGGAGGGCTCCAGCTCCTACGAGCAGTACTTC. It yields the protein CASSREGSSSYEQYF.

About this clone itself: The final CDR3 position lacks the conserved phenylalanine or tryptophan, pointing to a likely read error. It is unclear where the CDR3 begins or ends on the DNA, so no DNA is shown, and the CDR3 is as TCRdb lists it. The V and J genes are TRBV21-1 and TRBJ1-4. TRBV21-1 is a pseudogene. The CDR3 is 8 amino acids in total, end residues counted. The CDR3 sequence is CASSKAVE.

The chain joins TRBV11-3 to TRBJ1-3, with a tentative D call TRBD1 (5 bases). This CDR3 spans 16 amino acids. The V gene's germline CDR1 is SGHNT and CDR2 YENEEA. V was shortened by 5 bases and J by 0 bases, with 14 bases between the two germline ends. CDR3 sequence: CASSPSRGSSGNTIYF. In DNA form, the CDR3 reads TGTGCCAGCAGCCCCTCCCGGGGGAGCTCTGGAAACACCATATATTTT.

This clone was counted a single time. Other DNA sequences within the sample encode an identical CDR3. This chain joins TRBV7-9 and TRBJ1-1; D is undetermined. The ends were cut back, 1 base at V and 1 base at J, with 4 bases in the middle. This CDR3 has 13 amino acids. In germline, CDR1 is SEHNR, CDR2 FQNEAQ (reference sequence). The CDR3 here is CASSLGQNTEAFF. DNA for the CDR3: TGTGCCAGCAGCTTAGGGCAGAACACTGAAGCTTTCTTT.

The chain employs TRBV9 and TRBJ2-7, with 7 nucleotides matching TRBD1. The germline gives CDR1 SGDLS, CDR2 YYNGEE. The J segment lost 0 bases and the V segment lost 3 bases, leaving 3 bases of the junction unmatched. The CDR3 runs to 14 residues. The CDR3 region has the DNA TGTGCCAGCAGCGCAGGGGGAAGCTCCTACGAGCAGTACTTC. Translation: CASSAGGSSYEQYF. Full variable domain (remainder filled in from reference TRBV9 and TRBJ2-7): DSGVTQTPKHLITATGQRVTLRCSPRSGDLSVYWYQQSLDQGLQFLIQYYNGEERAKGNILERFSAQQFPDLHSELNLSSLELGDSALYFCASSAGGSSYEQYFGPGTRLTVT.

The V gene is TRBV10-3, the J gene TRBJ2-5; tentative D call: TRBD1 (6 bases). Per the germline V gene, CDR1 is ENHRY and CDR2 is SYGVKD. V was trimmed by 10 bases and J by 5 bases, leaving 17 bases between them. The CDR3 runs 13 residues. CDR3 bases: TGTGCCAGCAACAGGGCCCCCGGGGAGACCCAGTACTTC. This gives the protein CASNRAPGETQYF.

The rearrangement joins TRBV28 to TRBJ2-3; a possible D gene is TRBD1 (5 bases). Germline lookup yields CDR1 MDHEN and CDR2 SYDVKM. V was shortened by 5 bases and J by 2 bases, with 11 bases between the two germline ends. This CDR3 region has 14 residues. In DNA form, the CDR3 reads TGTGCCAGCAGTCTGCCAGGGTACACAGATACGCAGTATTTT. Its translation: CASSLPGYTDTQYF.